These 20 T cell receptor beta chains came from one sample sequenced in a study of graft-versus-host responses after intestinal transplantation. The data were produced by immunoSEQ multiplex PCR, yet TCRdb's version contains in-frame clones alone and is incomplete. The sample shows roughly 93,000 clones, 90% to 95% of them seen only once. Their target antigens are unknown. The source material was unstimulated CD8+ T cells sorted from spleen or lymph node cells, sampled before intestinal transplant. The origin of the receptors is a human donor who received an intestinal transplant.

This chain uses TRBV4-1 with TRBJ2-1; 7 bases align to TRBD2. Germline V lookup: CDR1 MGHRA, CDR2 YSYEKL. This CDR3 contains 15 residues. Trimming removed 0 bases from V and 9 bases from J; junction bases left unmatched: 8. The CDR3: CASSQERRELGEQFF. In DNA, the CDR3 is TGCGCCAGCAGCCAAGAGAGGCGGGAGTTAGGTGAGCAGTTCTTC.

The CDR3 spells CAWAGEDNEQFF. The CDR3 DNA reads as TGTGCCTGGGCCGGGGAAGACAATGAGCAGTTCTTC. The gene calls are TRBV30 and TRBJ2-1, with a possible D match to TRBD2 (5 bases). CDR1 is GTSNPN, CDR2 SVGIG, per germline (reference sequence). This CDR3 is 12 amino acids long. V lost 5 bases, J lost 5 bases, and 10 bases lay in between.

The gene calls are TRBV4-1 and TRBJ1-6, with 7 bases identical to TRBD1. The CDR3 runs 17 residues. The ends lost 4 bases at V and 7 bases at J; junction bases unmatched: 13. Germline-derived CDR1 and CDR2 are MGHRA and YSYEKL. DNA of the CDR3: TGCGCCAGCAGCCTTGAAACTGACAGGGCGACCAATTCACCCCTCCACTTT. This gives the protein CASSLETDRATNSPLHF.

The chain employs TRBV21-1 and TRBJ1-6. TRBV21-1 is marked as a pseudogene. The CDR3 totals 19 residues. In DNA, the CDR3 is TGTGCCAGCAGCAAAGGATGTTTAGTTTCCGGGAAAAGGACTTCACCCCTCCACTTT. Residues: CASSKGCLVSGKRTSPLHF.

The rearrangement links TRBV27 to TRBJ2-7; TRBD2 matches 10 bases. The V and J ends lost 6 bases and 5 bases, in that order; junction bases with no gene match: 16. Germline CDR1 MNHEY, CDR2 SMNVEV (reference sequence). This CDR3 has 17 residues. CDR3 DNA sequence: TGTGCCAGCAGCCCCCTCTTGGCTAGCGGGAGTTCGGACGAGCAGTACTTC. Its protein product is CASSPLLASGSSDEQYF.

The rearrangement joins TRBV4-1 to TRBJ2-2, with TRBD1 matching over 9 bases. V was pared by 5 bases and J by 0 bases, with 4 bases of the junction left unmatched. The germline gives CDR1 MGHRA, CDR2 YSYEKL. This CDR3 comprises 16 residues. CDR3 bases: TGCGCCAGCAGCAACAGGGGGCGAGCGAACACCGGGGAGCTGTTTTTT. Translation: CASSNRGRANTGELFF.

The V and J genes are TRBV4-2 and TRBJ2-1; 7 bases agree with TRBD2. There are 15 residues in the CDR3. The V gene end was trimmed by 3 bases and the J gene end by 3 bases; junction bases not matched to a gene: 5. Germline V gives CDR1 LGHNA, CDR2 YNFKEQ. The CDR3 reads CASSHTAGSYNEQFF. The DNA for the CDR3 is TGTGCCAGCAGCCATACAGCGGGAAGCTACAATGAGCAGTTCTTC.

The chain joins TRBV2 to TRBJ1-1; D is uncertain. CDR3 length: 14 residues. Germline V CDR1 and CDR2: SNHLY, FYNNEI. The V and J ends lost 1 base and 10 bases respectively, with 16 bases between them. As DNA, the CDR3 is TGTGCCAGCAGTGAAGAACGGACTCTTCTTGGAGCTTTCTTT. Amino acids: CASSEERTLLGAFF.

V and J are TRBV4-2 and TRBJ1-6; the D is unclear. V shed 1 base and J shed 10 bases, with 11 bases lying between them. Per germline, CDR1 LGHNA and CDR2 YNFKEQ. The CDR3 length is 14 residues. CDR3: CASSQGKFGSPLHF. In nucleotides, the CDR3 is TGTGCCAGCAGCCAAGGTAAATTTGGCTCACCCCTCCACTTT.

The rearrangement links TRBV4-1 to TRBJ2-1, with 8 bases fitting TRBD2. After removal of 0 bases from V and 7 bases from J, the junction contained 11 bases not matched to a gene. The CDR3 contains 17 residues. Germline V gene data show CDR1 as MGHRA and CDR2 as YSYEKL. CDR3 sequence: CASSQDPSAGVGNEQFF. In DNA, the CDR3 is TGCGCCAGCAGCCAAGACCCCTCAGCGGGAGTGGGTAATGAGCAGTTCTTC.

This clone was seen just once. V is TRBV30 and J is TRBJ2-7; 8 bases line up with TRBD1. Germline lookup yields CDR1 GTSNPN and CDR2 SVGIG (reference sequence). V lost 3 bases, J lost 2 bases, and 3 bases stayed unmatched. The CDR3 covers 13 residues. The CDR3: CAWRQTGAYEQYF. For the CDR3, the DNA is TGTGCCTGGAGACAGACAGGGGCCTACGAGCAGTACTTC.

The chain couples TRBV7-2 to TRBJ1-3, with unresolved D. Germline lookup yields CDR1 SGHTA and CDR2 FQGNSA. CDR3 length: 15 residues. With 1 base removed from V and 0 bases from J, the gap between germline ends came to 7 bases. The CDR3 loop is CASSLESNSGNTIYF. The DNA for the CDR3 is TGTGCCAGCAGCTTAGAATCCAACTCTGGAAACACCATATATTTT.

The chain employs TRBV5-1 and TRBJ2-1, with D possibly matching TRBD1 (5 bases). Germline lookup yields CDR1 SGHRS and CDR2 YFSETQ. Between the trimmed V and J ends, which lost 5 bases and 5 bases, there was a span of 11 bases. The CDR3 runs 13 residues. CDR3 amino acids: CASSLDRDNEQFF. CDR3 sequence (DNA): TGCGCCAGCAGTCTCGACAGAGACAATGAGCAGTTCTTC.

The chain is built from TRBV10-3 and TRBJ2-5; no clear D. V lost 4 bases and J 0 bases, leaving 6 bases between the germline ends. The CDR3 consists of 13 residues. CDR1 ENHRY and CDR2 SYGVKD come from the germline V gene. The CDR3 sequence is CAISGLDQETQYF. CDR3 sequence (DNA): TGTGCCATCAGTGGGCTAGACCAAGAGACCCAGTACTTC.

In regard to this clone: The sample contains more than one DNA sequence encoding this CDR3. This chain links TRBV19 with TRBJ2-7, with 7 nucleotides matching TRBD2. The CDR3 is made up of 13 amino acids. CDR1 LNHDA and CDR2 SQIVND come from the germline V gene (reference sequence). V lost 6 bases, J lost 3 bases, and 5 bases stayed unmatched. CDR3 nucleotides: TGTGCCAGTAGCCCGGGGGGATACTACGAGCAGTACTTC. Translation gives CASSPGGYYEQYF.

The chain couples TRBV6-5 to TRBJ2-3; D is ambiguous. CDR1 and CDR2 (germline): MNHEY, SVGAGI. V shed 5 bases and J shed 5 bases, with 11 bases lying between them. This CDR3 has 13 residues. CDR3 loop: CASSIHYRDTQYF. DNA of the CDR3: TGTGCCAGCAGTATACATTACAGAGATACGCAGTATTTT.

CDR3 in amino acids: CASSLGTANTEAFF. CDR3 bases: TGCGCCAGCAGCCTCGGGACAGCGAACACTGAAGCTTTCTTT. The chain links TRBV5-1 to TRBJ1-1; 7 bases line up with TRBD1. Germline V lookup: CDR1 SGHRS, CDR2 YFSETQ. The CDR3 runs 14 residues. J gave up 1 base and V 4 bases, and 4 bases lay outside the gene matches.

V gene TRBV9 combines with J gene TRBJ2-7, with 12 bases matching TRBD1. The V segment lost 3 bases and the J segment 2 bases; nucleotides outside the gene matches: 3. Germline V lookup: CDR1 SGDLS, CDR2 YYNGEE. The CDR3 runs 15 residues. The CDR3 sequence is CASSAGTGGPYEQYF. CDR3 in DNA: TGTGCCAGCAGCGCCGGGACAGGGGGCCCCTACGAGCAGTACTTC.

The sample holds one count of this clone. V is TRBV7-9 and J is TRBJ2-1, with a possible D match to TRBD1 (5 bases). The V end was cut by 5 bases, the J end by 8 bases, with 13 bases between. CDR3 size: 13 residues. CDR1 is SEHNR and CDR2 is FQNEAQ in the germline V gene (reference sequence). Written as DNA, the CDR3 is TGTGCCAGCAGCGTAATCACAGGAGATGAGCAGTTCTTC. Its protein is CASSVITGDEQFF.

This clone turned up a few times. The CDR3 loop is CASGISGGTAYEQYF. CDR3 DNA sequence: TGTGCCAGCGGAATTAGCGGGGGGACCGCCTACGAGCAGTACTTC. This rearrangement joins TRBV2 to TRBJ2-7; TRBD2 matches 10 bases. The CDR3 contains 15 residues. V lost 8 bases to trimming and J lost 2 bases; unmatched junction nucleotides: 9. Germline CDR1 reads SNHLY; CDR2 reads FYNNEI.